Below are 27 T cell receptor beta chains sequenced from a single sample in a study of response to subunit inactivated influenza vaccine. TCRdb independently ran MiXCR on the RT-PCR reads; one entry per CDR3 protein. The sample has around 500,000 distinct CDR3 sequences, roughly 9.7% seen once. The sequences come from PBMCs from blood, collected 45 days after vaccination. The receptors here all came from a man aged 50 or older who received an inactivated influenza vaccine.

This clonotype came up a few times. This chain links TRBV11-2 with TRBJ2-5; D gene ambiguous. The V end lost 5 bases, the J end lost 3 bases, and 19 bases lay between the germline ends. The germline CDR1 and CDR2 sequences are SGHAT and FQNNGV. The CDR3 has 16 amino acids. The CDR3 loop is CASSPNPKGRKETQYF. CDR3 in DNA: TGTGCCAGCAGCCCCAATCCGAAGGGTAGAAAAGAGACCCAGTACTTC.

The V and J genes are TRBV20-1 and TRBJ2-7, with D perhaps matching TRBD2 (6 bases). The germline CDR1 and CDR2 sequences are DFQATT and SNEGSKA (reference sequence). The V gene lost 2 bases and the J gene lost 5 bases, with 13 bases spanning the gap. The CDR3 length is 13 residues. CDR3 protein: CSARTGTSHEQYF. CDR3 in DNA: TGCAGTGCTAGAACCGGGACTTCCCACGAGCAGTACTTC.

V and J are TRBV5-1 and TRBJ2-6; no clear D. This CDR3 contains 16 residues. V gave up 0 bases and J gave up 2 bases, with 9 bases separating them. Germline CDR1 and CDR2: SGHRS and YFSETQ. The CDR3 DNA is TGCGCCAGCAGCTTGGGGCGGAACACTGGGGCCAACGTCCTGACTTTC. Translation: CASSLGRNTGANVLTF.

This clonotype has more than one count but fewer than ten. CDR3 amino acids: CSVARSSYEQYF. DNA of the CDR3: TGCAGCGTCGCCAGGAGCTCCTACGAGCAGTACTTC. This chain uses TRBV29-1 with TRBJ2-7; no reliable D call. CDR1 is SQVTM and CDR2 is ANQGSEA in the germline V gene. The V gene lost 6 bases and the J gene lost 0 bases, with 9 bases spanning the gap. This CDR3 has 12 amino acids.

A few counts support this clonotype. The chain is built from TRBV19 and TRBJ2-3; D call uncertain. V was cut by 2 bases and J by 1 base, with 10 bases left in between. Germline loops: CDR1 LNHDA, CDR2 SQIVND (reference sequence). There are 15 residues in the CDR3. In DNA, the CDR3 is TGTGCCAGTAGTATAATTGGTAGGGGCACAGATACGCAGTATTTT. As protein: CASSIIGRGTDTQYF.

Points on this clonotype: Its ends do not fully match the called genes, so a read error is possible. This rearrangement joins TRBV29-1 to TRBJ1-1, with D uncertain. Germline lookup yields CDR1 SQVTM and CDR2 ANQGSEA. This CDR3 contains 10 residues. This CDR3 is CSVEFSREVF. CDR3 in DNA: TGCAGCGTTGAATTTTCCCGGGAGGTGTTT.

The rearrangement joins TRBV4-2 to TRBJ2-1; the match to TRBD2 covers 10 bases. Germline V gene lookup returns CDR1 LGHNA and CDR2 YNFKEQ. The CDR3 spans 16 residues. V lost 1 base, J lost 7 bases, and 7 bases stayed unmatched. The chain's CDR3 is CASSQGLAGGQNEQFF. In DNA, the CDR3 is TGTGCCAGCAGCCAAGGTTTAGCGGGAGGTCAGAATGAGCAGTTCTTC.

This clonotype was seen a handful of times. The chain is built from TRBV20-1 and TRBJ2-1; D is perhaps TRBD2 (6 bases). Trimming left V 8 bases short and J 1 base short, with 21 bases between. This CDR3 has 16 amino acids. Germline V gene data show CDR1 as DFQATT and CDR2 as SNEGSKA (reference sequence). CDR3 sequence: CSTHLLSGSSYNEQFF. DNA for the CDR3: TGCAGTACACACCTCCTTTCCGGGAGTTCCTACAATGAGCAGTTCTTC.

This clonotype appeared a few times. The rearrangement uses TRBV27 and TRBJ2-7; 7 nucleotides agree with TRBD2. The J segment lost 0 bases and the V segment lost 2 bases, leaving 4 bases of the junction unmatched. This CDR3 is 15 amino acids long. CDR1 and CDR2 from the germline V gene are MNHEY and SMNVEV (reference sequence). The CDR3 protein is CASSLRGGSSYEQYF. CDR3 DNA sequence: TGTGCCAGCAGTTTAAGGGGCGGGAGCTCCTACGAGCAGTACTTC.

Many counts were recorded for this clonotype. The J gene is TRBJ2-3, the V gene TRBV6-5; weak D call: TRBD1 (6 bases). The germline V and J ends were trimmed by 2 bases and 0 bases, with 12 bases remaining between them. CDR3 length equals 16 residues. CDR1 and CDR2 from the germline V gene are MNHEY and SVGAGI. Here the CDR3 DNA reads TGTGCCAGCAGTTACGGGGGCAAACTTAGCACAGATACGCAGTATTTT. Translated: CASSYGGKLSTDTQYF.

This chain links TRBV3-1 with TRBJ2-7; D might be TRBD1 or TRBD2, each matching 5 bases. Germline assignment: CDR1 LGHDT and CDR2 YNNKEL (reference sequence). The germline V and J ends were trimmed by 1 base and 6 bases, with 16 bases remaining between them. The CDR3 extends over 15 amino acids. CDR3 residues: CASSQGPGRNCEQYF. The CDR3 DNA is TGTGCCAGCAGCCAAGGACCGGGACGGAACTGCGAGCAGTACTTC.

There are a few counts of this clonotype. The rearrangement uses TRBV18 and TRBJ2-5; D is undetermined. CDR1 is KGHSH, CDR2 LQKENI, per germline. This CDR3 is built from 15 residues. V was shortened by 2 bases and J by 4 bases, with 14 bases between the two germline ends. CDR3 nucleotide sequence: TGTGCCAGCTCACCAAGACAAAAGTCCGGAGAGACCCAGTACTTC. It is translated as CASSPRQKSGETQYF.

The table lists this clonotype with many counts. The rearrangement uses TRBV20-1 and TRBJ2-7, with D hard to call. The CDR3 totals 12 residues. Germline CDR1 and CDR2: DFQATT and SNEGSKA (reference sequence). Trimming removed 0 bases at V and 2 bases at J, with 5 bases between. Here the CDR3 DNA reads TGCAGTGCTAGAGAAGGTGCCTACGAGCAGTACTTC. The encoded protein is CSAREGAYEQYF.

The chain joins TRBV3-1 to TRBJ2-5, with 10 bases identical to TRBD1. Germline loops: CDR1 LGHDT, CDR2 YNNKEL (reference sequence). V was pared by 5 bases and J by 1 base, with 4 bases of the junction left unmatched. The CDR3 has 15 residues. The CDR3 region is CASSRTGGLQETQYF. In DNA form, the CDR3 reads TGTGCCAGCAGCAGGACAGGGGGTCTCCAAGAGACCCAGTACTTC.

There are many counts of this clonotype. V is TRBV20-1 and J is TRBJ1-2; no clear D gene. Germline CDR1 reads DFQATT; CDR2 reads SNEGSKA (reference sequence). Trimming took off 0 bases at V and 0 bases at J, with 11 bases between the two ends. This CDR3 is built from 15 residues. The CDR3 sequence is CSARDAGLANYGYTF. CDR3 DNA: TGCAGTGCTAGAGATGCAGGATTAGCTAACTATGGCTACACCTTC.

CDR3 coding DNA: TGTGCCAGCAGCCGAGATAGACAGGGCGGAAGCAATGAGCAGTTCTTC. This sequence encodes CASSRDRQGGSNEQFF. V gene TRBV4-2 combines with J gene TRBJ2-1, with 7 bases matching TRBD1. V lost 4 bases, J lost 6 bases, and 12 bases stayed unmatched. The CDR3 has 16 amino acids. Germline CDR1 is LGHNA and CDR2 is YNFKEQ.

The J gene is TRBJ1-4, the V gene TRBV4-1, with TRBD1 matching 7 bases. The germline V gene has CDR1 MGHRA and CDR2 YSYEKL. The V and J ends lost 1 base and 2 bases, in that order; junction bases with no gene match: 4. The length of the CDR3 is 16 residues. The CDR3 sequence is CASSQGQGATNEKLFF. The CDR3 nucleotides read TGCGCCAGCAGCCAAGGACAGGGTGCCACTAATGAAAAACTGTTTTTT.

The chain uses TRBV30 and TRBJ2-2; 7 nucleotides match TRBD2. The V and J ends lost 0 bases and 4 bases, in that order; junction bases with no gene match: 5. CDR3 length equals 15 residues. Germline CDR1 reads GTSNPN; CDR2 reads SVGIG (reference sequence). CDR3 nucleotides: TGTGCCTGGAGTGTACTTAGCGGGCGCACCGGGGAGCTGTTTTTT. The encoded protein is CAWSVLSGRTGELFF.

This clonotype occurred a few times. V gene TRBV20-1 combines with J gene TRBJ2-7; D gene ambiguous. With 3 bases removed from V and 3 bases from J, the gap between germline ends came to 12 bases. The CDR3 loop spans 13 amino acids. Germline V gene lookup returns CDR1 DFQATT and CDR2 SNEGSKA (reference sequence). The CDR3 spells CSASLFSFYEQYF. DNA for the CDR3: TGCAGTGCTAGTCTCTTCTCTTTCTACGAGCAGTACTTC.

This rearrangement joins TRBV29-1 to TRBJ2-3, with TRBD2 matching over 8 bases. Looked up from germline, CDR1 is SQVTM and CDR2 is ANQGSEA. The CDR3 extends over 14 amino acids. V lost 7 bases to trimming and J lost 3 bases; unmatched junction nucleotides: 9. CDR3 DNA sequence: TGCAGCGCTGATGGAGCGGGAGAAACAGATACGCAGTATTTT. Its protein is CSADGAGETDTQYF.

This clonotype was counted at least ten times. J is TRBJ2-4 and V is TRBV29-1; D perhaps matches TRBD2 (6 bases). CDR3 length equals 14 residues. The V end lost 6 bases, the J end lost 2 bases, and 14 bases lay between the germline ends. Germline V CDR1 and CDR2: SQVTM, ANQGSEA. The chain's CDR3 is CSVRAAGSKNIQYF. CDR3 in DNA: TGCAGCGTCCGAGCGGCGGGGTCCAAAAACATTCAGTACTTC.

The chain joins TRBV11-3 to TRBJ2-5, with 8 positions matching TRBD1. In germline, CDR1 is SGHNT, CDR2 YENEEA. Trimming removed 1 base from V and 4 bases from J; junction bases left unmatched: 5. This CDR3 spans 15 amino acids. The CDR3 loop reads CASSLGQGTGETQYF. The CDR3 DNA reads as TGTGCCAGCAGCTTAGGACAGGGGACCGGAGAGACCCAGTACTTC.

V and J are TRBV19 and TRBJ2-3; 9 positions match TRBD2. The CDR3 contains 15 residues. V dropped 3 bases and J dropped 6; count of bases not matched to a gene: 7. Germline V CDR1 and CDR2: LNHDA, SQIVND (reference sequence). CDR3 nucleotide sequence: TGTGCCAGTAGTATCGGCGGGAGGGCGACGGATACGCAGTATTTT. Translated, it gives CASSIGGRATDTQYF.

This clonotype came up a few times. The genes are TRBV29-1 and TRBJ2-7, with a weak D call TRBD2 (7 bases). The CDR3 is 12 amino acids. Germline CDR1 is SQVTM and CDR2 is ANQGSEA. Trimming cost V 7 bases and J 3 bases, with 13 bases left between them. CDR3 nucleotide sequence: TGCAGCGCCGGAGGGGGGGTCTACGAGCAGTACTTC. It specifies CSAGGGVYEQYF.

The chain links TRBV5-1 to TRBJ2-3; 11 bases line up with TRBD1. The CDR3 runs to 14 residues. V was clipped by 5 bases and J by 5 bases; unmatched bases: 4. The germline V gene encodes CDR1 SGHRS and CDR2 YFSETQ. The CDR3 DNA follows: TGCGCCAGCAGTGTGGGACAGGGGGAAGATACGCAGTATTTT. The encoded protein is CASSVGQGEDTQYF.

The chain joins TRBV15 to TRBJ2-3; 7 bases are shared with TRBD2. V trimming: 0 bases; J trimming: 8 bases; junction bases outside the gene matches: 2. CDR3 size: 13 residues. The germline gives CDR1 LNHNV, CDR2 YYDKDF (reference sequence). This CDR3 reads CATSRDSGGTQYF. DNA of the CDR3: TGTGCCACCAGCAGAGATTCGGGAGGTACGCAGTATTTT.

Only a few counts were recorded for this clonotype. The chain combines TRBV7-6 with TRBJ2-7; possible D gene TRBD2, 6 bases. There are 16 residues in the CDR3. V lost 3 bases, J lost 0 bases, and 15 bases lay in between. From germline, CDR1 is SGHVS and CDR2 FNYEAQ. The DNA for the CDR3 is TGTGCCAGCAGCTTCGGAAGGGAGGTTAGCTCCTACGAGCAGTACTTC. Translation gives CASSFGREVSSYEQYF.